This section outlines one T cell receptor beta chain sequence together with its context. Its target is unknown. This sample was included in a study of cytomegalovirus exposure and HLA in healthy donors. The CDR3 has 13 residues. The J segment lost 3 bases and the V segment lost 10 bases, leaving 6 bases of the junction unmatched. In germline, CDR1 is ENHRY, CDR2 SYGVKD. The study, taken as a whole, reports: In a later analysis, a missense DCLRE1C variant was linked to TCR beta V- and J-gene trimming. As a later analysis revealed, most CMV-associated TCR beta chains appeared HLA-restricted. Among TCR beta chains, those listed as cytomegalovirus-associated numbered under 200. The classifier, whose performance was assessed in both the original and validation cohorts, reportedly diagnosed cytomegalovirus status with high specificity and sensitivity.

The PCR contained 60 Vbeta and 13 Jbeta primers. Method: immunoSEQ multiplex PCR; TCRdb's copy keeps in-frame clones and lacks some. The table records 150,000 to 200,000 clones, 84% of them present only once. The sequenced sample consisted of PBMCs. The clonotype was recovered from a woman between 45 and 60 years old in good health and CMV-seropositive. The V gene is TRBV10-3, the J gene TRBJ2-5, with 9 bases lining up with TRBD2. The CDR3 sequence: CATDPSGEETQYF. The CDR3 DNA sequence: TGTGCCACAGACCCTAGCGGGGAAGAGACCCAGTACTTC.